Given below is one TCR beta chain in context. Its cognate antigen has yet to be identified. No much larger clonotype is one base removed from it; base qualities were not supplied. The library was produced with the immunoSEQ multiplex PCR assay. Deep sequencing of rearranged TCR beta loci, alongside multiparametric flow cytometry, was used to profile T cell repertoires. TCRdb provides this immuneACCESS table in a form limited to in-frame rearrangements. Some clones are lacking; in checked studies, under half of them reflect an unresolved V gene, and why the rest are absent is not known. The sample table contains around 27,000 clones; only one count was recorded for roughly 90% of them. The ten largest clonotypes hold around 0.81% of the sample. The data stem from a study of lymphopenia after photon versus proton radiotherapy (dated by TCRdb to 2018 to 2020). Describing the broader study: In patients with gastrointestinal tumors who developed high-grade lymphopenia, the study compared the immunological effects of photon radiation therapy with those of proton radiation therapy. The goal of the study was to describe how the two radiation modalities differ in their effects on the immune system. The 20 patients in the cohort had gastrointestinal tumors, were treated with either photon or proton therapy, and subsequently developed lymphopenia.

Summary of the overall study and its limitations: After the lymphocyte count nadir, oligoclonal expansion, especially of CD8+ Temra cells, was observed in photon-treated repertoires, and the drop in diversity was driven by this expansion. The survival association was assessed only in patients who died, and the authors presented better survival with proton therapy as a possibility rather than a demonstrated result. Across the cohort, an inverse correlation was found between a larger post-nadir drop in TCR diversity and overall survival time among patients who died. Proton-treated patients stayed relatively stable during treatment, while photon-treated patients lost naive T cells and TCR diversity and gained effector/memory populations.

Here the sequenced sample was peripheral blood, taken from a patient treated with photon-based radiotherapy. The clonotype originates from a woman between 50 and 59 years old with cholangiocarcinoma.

The base sequence is TGTGCCAGCAGTGAACTAGCGGGGGACCGTTTGGGCCAGTACTTC. Its coded protein is CASSELAGDRLGQYF. Rearrangement joined TRBV2 to TRBJ2-5; a stretch of 10 junction bases matches TRBD2. Reading from cysteine to phenylalanine, the CDR3 counts 15 amino acids. The entry retains the CDR3 DNA only, 45 bases that are in frame from base 1. Sequences SNHLY (CDR1) and FYNNEI (CDR2) are obtained from the germline V gene. For this chain, trimming is 2 bases at the V end and 10 bases at the J end, and the number of junction bases without a gene match is 10.